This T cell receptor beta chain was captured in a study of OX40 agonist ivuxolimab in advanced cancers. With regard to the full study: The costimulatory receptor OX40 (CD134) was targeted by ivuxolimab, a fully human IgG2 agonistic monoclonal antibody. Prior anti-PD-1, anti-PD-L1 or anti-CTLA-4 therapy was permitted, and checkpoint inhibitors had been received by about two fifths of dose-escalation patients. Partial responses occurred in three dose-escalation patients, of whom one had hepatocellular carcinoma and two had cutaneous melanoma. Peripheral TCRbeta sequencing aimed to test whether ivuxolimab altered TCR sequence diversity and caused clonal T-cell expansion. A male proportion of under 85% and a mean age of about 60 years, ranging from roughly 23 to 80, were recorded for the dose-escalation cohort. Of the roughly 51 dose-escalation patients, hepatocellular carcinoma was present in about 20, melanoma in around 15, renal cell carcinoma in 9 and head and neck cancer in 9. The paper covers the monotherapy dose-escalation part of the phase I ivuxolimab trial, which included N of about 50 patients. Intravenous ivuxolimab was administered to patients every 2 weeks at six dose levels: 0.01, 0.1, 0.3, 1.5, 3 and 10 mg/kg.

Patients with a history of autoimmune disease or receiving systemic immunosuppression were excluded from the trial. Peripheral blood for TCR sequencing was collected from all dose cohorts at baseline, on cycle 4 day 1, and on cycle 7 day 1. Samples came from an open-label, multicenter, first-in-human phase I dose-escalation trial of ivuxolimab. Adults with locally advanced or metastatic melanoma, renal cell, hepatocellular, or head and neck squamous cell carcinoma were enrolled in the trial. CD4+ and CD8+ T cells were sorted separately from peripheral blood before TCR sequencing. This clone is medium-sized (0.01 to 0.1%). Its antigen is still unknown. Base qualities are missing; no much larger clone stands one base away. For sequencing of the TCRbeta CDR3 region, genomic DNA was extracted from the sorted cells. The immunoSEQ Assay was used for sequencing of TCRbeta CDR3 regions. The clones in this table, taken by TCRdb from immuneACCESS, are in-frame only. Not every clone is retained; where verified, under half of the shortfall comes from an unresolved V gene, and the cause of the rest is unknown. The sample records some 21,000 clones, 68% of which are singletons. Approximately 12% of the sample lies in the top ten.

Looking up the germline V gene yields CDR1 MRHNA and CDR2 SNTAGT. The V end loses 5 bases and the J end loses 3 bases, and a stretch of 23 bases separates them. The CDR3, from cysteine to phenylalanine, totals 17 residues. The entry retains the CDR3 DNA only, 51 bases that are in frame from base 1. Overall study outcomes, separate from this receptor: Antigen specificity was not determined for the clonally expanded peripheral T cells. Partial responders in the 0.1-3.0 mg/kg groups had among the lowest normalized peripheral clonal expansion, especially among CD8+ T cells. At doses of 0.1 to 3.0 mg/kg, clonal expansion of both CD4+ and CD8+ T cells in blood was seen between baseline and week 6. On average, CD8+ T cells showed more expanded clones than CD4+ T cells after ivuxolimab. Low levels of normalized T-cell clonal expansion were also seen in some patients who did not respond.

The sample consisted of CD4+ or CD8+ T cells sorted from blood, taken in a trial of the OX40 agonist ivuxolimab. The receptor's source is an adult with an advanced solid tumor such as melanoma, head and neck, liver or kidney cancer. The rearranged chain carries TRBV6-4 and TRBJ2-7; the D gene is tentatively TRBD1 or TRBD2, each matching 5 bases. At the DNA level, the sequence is TGTGCCAGCAGTTCCACCGGGACCTCCGGCAACTACTACGAGCAGTACTTC. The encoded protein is CASSSTGTSGNYYEQYF.